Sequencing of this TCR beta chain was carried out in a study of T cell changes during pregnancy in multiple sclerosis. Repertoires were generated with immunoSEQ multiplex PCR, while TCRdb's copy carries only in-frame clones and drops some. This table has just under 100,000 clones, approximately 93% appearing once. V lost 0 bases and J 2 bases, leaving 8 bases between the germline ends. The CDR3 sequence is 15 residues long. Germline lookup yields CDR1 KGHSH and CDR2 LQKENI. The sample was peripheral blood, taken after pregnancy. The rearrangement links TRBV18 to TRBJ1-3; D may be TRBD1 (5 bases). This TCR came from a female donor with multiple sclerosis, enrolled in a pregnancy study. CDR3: CASSPPAGTGNTIYF. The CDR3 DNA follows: TGTGCCAGCTCACCACCGGCAGGGACTGGAAACACCATATATTTT.